The source of this T cell receptor (beta chain) is a study of T cells in Graves' hyperthyroidism and ophthalmopathy. The CDR3 loop spans 17 amino acids. Per the germline V gene, CDR1 is DFQATT and CDR2 is SNEGSKA (reference sequence). V shed 5 bases and J 3 bases; nucleotides not matched to a gene: 18. Amplification of TCR beta CDR3 regions used RNA as the template. HTBI primers were used for first-round RT-PCR of the TCR CDR3. TCRdb re-derived calls from the multiplex PCR reads in MiXCR, one entry per CDR3 protein. The table has roughly 350,000 distinct CDR3 sequences, more than 11% seen once. Study findings and constraints: Most thyroid clonotypes expanded above 0.001 were also detected in blood. The model forecast ophthalmopathy, anticipating it by a median roughly 6 months before onset.

This clonotype has at least ten counts. The antigen remains unidentified. Specimen: blood. This receptor was taken from a young woman with Graves' hyperthyroidism. The V call is TRBV20-1, the J call TRBJ2-7; 8 bases map to TRBD2. This CDR3 is CSAQVWSGGPSNYEQYF. CDR3 nucleotide sequence: TGCAGTGCTCAGGTGTGGTCGGGAGGGCCGAGCAACTACGAGCAGTACTTC.